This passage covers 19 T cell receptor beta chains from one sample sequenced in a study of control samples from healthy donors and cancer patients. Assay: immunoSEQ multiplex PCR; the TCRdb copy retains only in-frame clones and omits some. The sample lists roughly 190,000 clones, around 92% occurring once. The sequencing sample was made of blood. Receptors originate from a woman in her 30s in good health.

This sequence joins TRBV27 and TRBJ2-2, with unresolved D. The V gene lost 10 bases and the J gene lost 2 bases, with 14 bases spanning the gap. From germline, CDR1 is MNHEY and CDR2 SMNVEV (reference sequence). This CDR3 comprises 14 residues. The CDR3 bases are TGTGCCATTGGGCCCCACCTTAACACCGGGGAGCTGTTTTTT. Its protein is CAIGPHLNTGELFF.

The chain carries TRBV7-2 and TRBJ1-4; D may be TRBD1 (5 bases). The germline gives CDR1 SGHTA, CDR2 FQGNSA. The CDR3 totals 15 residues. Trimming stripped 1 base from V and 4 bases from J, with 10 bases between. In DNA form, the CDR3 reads TGTGCCAGCAGCTTAGTCGGGACCCATAATGAAAAACTGTTTTTT. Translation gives CASSLVGTHNEKLFF.

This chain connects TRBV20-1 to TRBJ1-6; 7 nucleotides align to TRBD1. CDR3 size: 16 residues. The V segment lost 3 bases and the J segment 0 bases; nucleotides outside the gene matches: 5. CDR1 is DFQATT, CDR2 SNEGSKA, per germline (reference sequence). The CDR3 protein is CSASRGPSSYNSPLHF. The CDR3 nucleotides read TGCAGTGCTAGTAGGGGGCCTAGCTCCTATAATTCACCCCTCCACTTT.

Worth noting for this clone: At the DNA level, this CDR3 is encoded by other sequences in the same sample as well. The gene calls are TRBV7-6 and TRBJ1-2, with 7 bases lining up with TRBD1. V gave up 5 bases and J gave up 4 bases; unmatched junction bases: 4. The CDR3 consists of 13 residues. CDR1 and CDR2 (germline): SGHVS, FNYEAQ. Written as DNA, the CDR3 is TGTGCCAGCAGCCAGGCAGGGGGCTATGGCTACACCTTC. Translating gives CASSQAGGYGYTF.

The CDR3 region has the DNA TGTGCCAGCAGTTTCCGGGTTAGCAATCAGCCCCAGCATTTT. Translated: CASSFRVSNQPQHF. The rearrangement joins TRBV27 to TRBJ1-5; D unresolved. The CDR3 is 14 amino acids. The germline V gene encodes CDR1 MNHEY and CDR2 SMNVEV (reference sequence). V shed 3 bases and J shed 0 bases, with 6 bases lying between them.

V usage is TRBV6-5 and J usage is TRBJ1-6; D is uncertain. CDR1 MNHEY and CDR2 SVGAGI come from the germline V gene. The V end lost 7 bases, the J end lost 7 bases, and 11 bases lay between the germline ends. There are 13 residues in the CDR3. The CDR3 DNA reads TGTGCCAGCACAGGCACCGTAAATTCACCCCTCCACTTT. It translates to CASTGTVNSPLHF.

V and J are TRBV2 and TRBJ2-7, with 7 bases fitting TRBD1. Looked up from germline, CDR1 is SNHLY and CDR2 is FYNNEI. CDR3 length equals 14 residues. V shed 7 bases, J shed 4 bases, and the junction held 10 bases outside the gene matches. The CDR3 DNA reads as TGTGCCAGCAAACCCGACAGGGTTGGGTACGAGCAGTACTTC. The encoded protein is CASKPDRVGYEQYF.

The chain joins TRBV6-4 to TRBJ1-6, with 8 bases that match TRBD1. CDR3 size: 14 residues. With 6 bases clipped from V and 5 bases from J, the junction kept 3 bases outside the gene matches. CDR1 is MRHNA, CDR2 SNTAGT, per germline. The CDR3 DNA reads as TGTGCCAGCAGCCCGACAGGGGATAATTCACCCCTCCACTTT. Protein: CASSPTGDNSPLHF.

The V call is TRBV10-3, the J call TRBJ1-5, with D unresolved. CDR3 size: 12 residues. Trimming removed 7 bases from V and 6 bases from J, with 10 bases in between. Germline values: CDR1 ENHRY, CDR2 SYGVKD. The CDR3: CAIKLRGQPQHF. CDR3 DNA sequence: TGTGCCATCAAACTCCGGGGTCAGCCCCAGCATTTT.

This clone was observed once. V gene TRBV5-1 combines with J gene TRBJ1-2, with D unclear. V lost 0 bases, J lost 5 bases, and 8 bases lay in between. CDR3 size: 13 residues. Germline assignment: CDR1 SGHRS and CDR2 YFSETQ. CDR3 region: CASSLGQEYGYTF. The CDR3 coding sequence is TGCGCCAGCAGCTTGGGGCAGGAGTATGGCTACACCTTC.

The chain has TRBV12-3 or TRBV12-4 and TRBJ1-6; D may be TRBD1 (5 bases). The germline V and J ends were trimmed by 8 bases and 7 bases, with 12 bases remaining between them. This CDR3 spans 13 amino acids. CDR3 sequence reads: CASAPRENSPLHF. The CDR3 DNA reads TGTGCCAGCGCACCCAGGGAGAATTCACCCCTCCACTTT.

The CDR3 loop reads CASSTGQGEKLFF. The CDR3 DNA reads TGTGCCAGCAGTACCGGACAGGGGGAAAAACTGTTTTTT. The V call is TRBV28, the J call TRBJ1-4; 9 positions match TRBD1. This CDR3 region has 13 residues. Germline-derived CDR1 and CDR2 are MDHEN and SYDVKM. J gave up 8 bases and V 5 bases, and 3 bases lay outside the gene matches.

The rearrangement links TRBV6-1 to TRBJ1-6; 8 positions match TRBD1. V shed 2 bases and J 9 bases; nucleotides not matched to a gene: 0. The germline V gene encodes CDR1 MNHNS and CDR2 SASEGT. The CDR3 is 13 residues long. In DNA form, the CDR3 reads TGTGCCAGCAGTGAACAGGGGGCTTCACCCCTCCACTTT. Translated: CASSEQGASPLHF.

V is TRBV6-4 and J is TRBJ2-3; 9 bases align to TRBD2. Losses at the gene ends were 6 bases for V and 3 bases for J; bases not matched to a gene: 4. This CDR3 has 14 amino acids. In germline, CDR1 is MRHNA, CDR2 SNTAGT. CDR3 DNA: TGTGCCAGCAGGCAAGCGGGGGGTACAGATACGCAGTATTTT. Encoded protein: CASRQAGGTDTQYF.

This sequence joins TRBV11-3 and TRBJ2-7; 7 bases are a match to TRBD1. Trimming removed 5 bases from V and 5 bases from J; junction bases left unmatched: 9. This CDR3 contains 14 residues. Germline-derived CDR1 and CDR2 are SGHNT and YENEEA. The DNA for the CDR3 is TGTGCCAGCAGCACAAGACAGGGTTCCCACGAGCAGTACTTC. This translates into CASSTRQGSHEQYF.

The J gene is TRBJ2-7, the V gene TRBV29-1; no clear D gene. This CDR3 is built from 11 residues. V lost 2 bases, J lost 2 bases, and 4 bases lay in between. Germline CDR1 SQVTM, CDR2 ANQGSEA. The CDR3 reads CSVERAYEQYF. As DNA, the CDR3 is TGCAGCGTTGAACGGGCCTACGAGCAGTACTTC.

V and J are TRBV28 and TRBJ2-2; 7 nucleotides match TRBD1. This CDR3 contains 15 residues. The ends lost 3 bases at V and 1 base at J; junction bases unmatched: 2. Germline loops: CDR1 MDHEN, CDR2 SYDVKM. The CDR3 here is CASSLWTGNTGELFF. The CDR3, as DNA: TGTGCCAGCAGTTTGTGGACAGGGAACACCGGGGAGCTGTTTTTT. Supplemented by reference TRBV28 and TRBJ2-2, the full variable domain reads DVKVTQSSRYLVKRTGEKVFLECVQDMDHENMFWYRQDPGLGLRLIYFSYDVKMKEKGDIPEGYSVSREKKERFSLILESASTNQTSMYLCASSLWTGNTGELFFGEGSRLTVL.

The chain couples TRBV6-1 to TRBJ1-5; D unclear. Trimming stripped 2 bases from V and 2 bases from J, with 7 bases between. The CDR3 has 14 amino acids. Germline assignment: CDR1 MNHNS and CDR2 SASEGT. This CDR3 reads CASSEFQGNQPQHF. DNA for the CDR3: TGTGCCAGCAGTGAATTCCAGGGCAATCAGCCCCAGCATTTT.

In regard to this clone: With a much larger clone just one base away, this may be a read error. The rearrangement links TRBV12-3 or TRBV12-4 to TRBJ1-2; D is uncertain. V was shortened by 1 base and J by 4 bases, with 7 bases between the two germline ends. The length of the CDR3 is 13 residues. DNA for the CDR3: TGTGCCAGCAGTTTAGGACATCCCTATGGCTACACCTTC. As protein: CASSLGHPYGYTF.